A single sample gave rise to the 26 T cell receptor beta chains below, sequenced in a study of T cells in Graves' hyperthyroidism and ophthalmopathy. What was amplified from RNA transcripts were TCR beta CDR3 regions. The primer set for the first-round RT-PCR of the TCR CDR3 was HTBI. One entry per CDR3 protein, called by TCRdb with MiXCR from the multiplex PCR reads. The sample has about 550,000 distinct CDR3 sequences; around 20% are singletons. Sequenced sample: blood. These receptors were taken from a man aged 18 to 29 with Graves' hyperthyroidism.

This clonotype was observed many times. The chain employs TRBV19 and TRBJ1-1, with a possible D match to TRBD1 (5 bases). In germline, CDR1 is LNHDA, CDR2 SQIVND (reference sequence). The CDR3 consists of 12 residues. The V end was cut by 7 bases, the J end by 1 base, with 7 bases between. CDR3 DNA sequence: TGTGCCAGTAACCAGGGGAACACTGAAGCTTTCTTT. It codes for CASNQGNTEAFF.

This clonotype was found a few times. The V gene is TRBV6-2 or TRBV6-3, the J gene TRBJ1-1; D gene ambiguous. This CDR3 contains 14 residues. V was pared by 4 bases and J by 1 base, with 10 bases between. Germline values: CDR1 MNHEY, CDR2 SVGEGT. The CDR3 bases are TGTGCCAGCAGTTCCTCATCAGGGAACACTGAAGCTTTCTTT. Translating gives CASSSSSGNTEAFF.

V and J are TRBV6-1 and TRBJ1-1; the D gene is possibly TRBD1 (5 bases). Between the trimmed V and J ends, which lost 6 bases and 0 bases, there was a span of 14 bases. The CDR3 has 15 amino acids. CDR1 and CDR2 (germline): MNHNS, SASEGT. CDR3 nucleotides: TGTGCCAGCAGGGATATGGGACGCCTGAACACTGAAGCTTTCTTT. It codes for CASRDMGRLNTEAFF.

This clonotype occurred many times. This chain links TRBV29-1 with TRBJ1-1; D possibly corresponds to TRBD1 (5 bases). V lost 4 bases to trimming and J lost 5 bases, with 11 bases between them. The germline V gene encodes CDR1 SQVTM and CDR2 ANQGSEA. This CDR3 contains 12 residues. The CDR3 nucleotides read TGCAGCGTTGTTACCGGGGGGACTGAAGCTTTCTTT. Translation gives CSVVTGGTEAFF.

The gene calls are TRBV12-5 and TRBJ1-5; D perhaps matches TRBD1 (6 bases). The CDR3 spans 14 residues. V was pared by 6 bases and J by 2 bases, with 11 bases between. Germline V gene data show CDR1 as LGHNT and CDR2 as FRNRAP. CDR3 sequence reads: CASGPSGGNQPQHF. As DNA, the CDR3 is TGTGCTAGTGGCCCATCAGGGGGCAATCAGCCCCAGCATTTT.

For this clonotype: Lacking the conserved final phenylalanine or tryptophan, this CDR3 likely reflects a read error. Because the CDR3's place on the DNA is in doubt, the DNA is left out and the CDR3 is given as listed by TCRdb. This chain connects TRBV5-6 to TRBJ1-1; the DNA was not used to check the table's D call, TRBD1. Counting both end residues, the CDR3 totals 14 amino acids. CDR1 and CDR2 from the germline V gene are SGHDT and YYEEEE. CDR3 amino acids: CASSRTGGGGEACV.

This clonotype was detected many times. The chain has TRBV6-5 and TRBJ2-7; D may be TRBD1 (6 bases). The germline CDR1 and CDR2 sequences are MNHEY and SVGAGI. V was clipped by 0 bases and J by 3 bases, with 18 bases between them. The CDR3 is made up of 17 amino acids. CDR3 region: CASSYSGPLRGGYEQYF. CDR3 nucleotides: TGTGCCAGCAGTTACTCCGGGCCTCTGAGAGGGGGCTACGAGCAGTACTTC.

The rearrangement joins TRBV6-1 to TRBJ1-5; the D gene is possibly TRBD1 (6 bases). V gave up 7 bases and J gave up 2 bases, with 18 bases separating them. Germline values: CDR1 MNHNS, CDR2 SASEGT. This CDR3 is built from 16 residues. The CDR3 nucleotides are TGTGCCAGCATCTGGGGCGGGGGCTATGGCAATCAGCCCCAGCATTTT. Translation: CASIWGGGYGNQPQHF.

This clonotype came up many times. The chain joins TRBV7-2 to TRBJ2-2; 7 bases fit TRBD2. V gave up 5 bases and J gave up 3 bases; unmatched junction bases: 9. There are 16 residues in the CDR3. Germline V lookup: CDR1 SGHTA, CDR2 FQGNSA. As DNA, the CDR3 is TGTGCCAGCAGCCCCGCCGTGGCGGGGGACACCGGGGAGCTGTTTTTT. Its translation is CASSPAVAGDTGELFF.

The chain is built from TRBV6-1 and TRBJ2-5; possibly TRBD1 for D (6 bases). The V end was cut by 8 bases, the J end by 5 bases, with 24 bases between. CDR1 is MNHNS and CDR2 is SASEGT in the germline V gene. The CDR3 loop spans 16 amino acids. CDR3 coding DNA: TGTGCCAGCTCACCAAGAGACACAGGGATGGAGGAGACCCAGTACTTC. It specifies CASSPRDTGMEETQYF.

This clonotype was detected ten times or more. J is TRBJ2-5 and V is TRBV24-1; weak D call: TRBD2 (5 bases). Trimming removed 8 bases at V and 4 bases at J, with 13 bases between. Germline V lookup: CDR1 KGHDR, CDR2 SFDVKD. The CDR3 sequence is 13 residues long. The CDR3 here is CATTSRGGETQYF. Written as DNA, the CDR3 is TGTGCCACCACTTCGAGAGGAGGAGAGACCCAGTACTTC.

Ten or more counts support this clonotype. V gene TRBV2 combines with J gene TRBJ2-7; D gene ambiguous. V was cut by 8 bases and J by 2 bases, with 16 bases left in between. The CDR3 runs to 14 residues. CDR1 SNHLY and CDR2 FYNNEI come from the germline V gene. CDR3 loop: CASGLESSAYEQYF. The CDR3 DNA reads TGTGCCAGCGGGTTGGAGTCCTCGGCCTACGAGCAGTACTTC. Filled out from reference TRBV2 and TRBJ2-7, the complete variable domain reads EPEVTQTPSHQVTQMGQEVILRCVPISNHLYFYWYRQILGQKVEFLVSFYNNEISEKSEIFDDQFSVERPDGSNFTLKIRSTKLEDSAMYFCASGLESSAYEQYFGPGTRLTVT.

This clonotype was found many times. The rearrangement uses TRBV6-5 and TRBJ2-7; 7 nucleotides match TRBD1. The CDR3 is 13 amino acids. CDR1 is MNHEY, CDR2 SVGAGI, per germline. Trimming cost V 4 bases and J 3 bases; bases outside gene matches: 3. The CDR3 loop is CASSWGQNYEQYF. The CDR3 DNA sequence: TGTGCCAGCAGTTGGGGACAGAACTACGAGCAGTACTTC.

This sequence joins TRBV10-3 and TRBJ1-1, with TRBD1 matching 7 bases. The CDR3 has 13 amino acids. J gave up 5 bases and V 6 bases, and 6 bases lay outside the gene matches. Germline lookup yields CDR1 ENHRY and CDR2 SYGVKD. The CDR3 here is CAIRATGRTEAFF. CDR3 DNA sequence: TGTGCCATCAGGGCGACAGGGCGGACTGAAGCTTTCTTT.

There are a few counts of this clonotype. The chain employs TRBV9 and TRBJ2-7; D gene ambiguous. The CDR3 extends over 15 amino acids. V lost 0 bases and J 0 bases, leaving 10 bases between the germline ends. Per germline, CDR1 SGDLS and CDR2 YYNGEE. Here the CDR3 reads CASSVGSTISYEQYF. The CDR3 region has the DNA TGTGCCAGCAGCGTAGGGAGTACAATCTCCTACGAGCAGTACTTC.

The table lists this clonotype with many counts. The chain carries TRBV2 and TRBJ2-7; tentatively, D is TRBD2 (6 bases). Germline V CDR1 and CDR2: SNHLY, FYNNEI. The CDR3 length is 15 residues. V was shortened by 5 bases and J by 3 bases, with 17 bases between the two germline ends. The CDR3 sequence: CASSTGLRGDYEQYF. Written as DNA, the CDR3 is TGTGCCAGCAGTACGGGCCTCCGCGGGGACTACGAGCAGTACTTC.

In its sample, this clonotype was seen many times. The gene calls are TRBV11-2 and TRBJ2-7, with D hard to call. Germline V lookup: CDR1 SGHAT, CDR2 FQNNGV. The ends were cut back, 5 bases at V and 0 bases at J, with 14 bases in the middle. This CDR3 region has 15 residues. The CDR3, as DNA: TGTGCCAGCAGCCCTCGGGCAAAAAGCTCCTACGAGCAGTACTTC. It encodes CASSPRAKSSYEQYF.

V and J are TRBV6-5 and TRBJ1-1, with a tentative D call TRBD1 (6 bases). Trimming removed 0 bases at V and 2 bases at J, with 13 bases between. This CDR3 is 16 amino acids long. CDR1 is MNHEY and CDR2 is SVGAGI in the germline V gene. The CDR3 sequence is CASSYSSRTANTEAFF. Here the CDR3 DNA reads TGTGCCAGCAGTTACTCGTCTCGGACAGCCAACACTGAAGCTTTCTTT.

This clonotype was observed many times. The chain recombines TRBV27 with TRBJ2-7; 7 bases agree with TRBD1. The CDR3 consists of 16 residues. In germline, CDR1 is MNHEY, CDR2 SMNVEV (reference sequence). V lost 4 bases and J lost 3; bases outside the gene matches: 12. CDR3 protein: CASSSHEGAKFYEQYF. CDR3 in DNA: TGTGCCAGCAGTTCCCACGAGGGGGCTAAGTTCTACGAGCAGTACTTC.

This clonotype was observed at least ten times. V and J are TRBV2 and TRBJ2-5; 7 nucleotides align to TRBD2. Germline-derived CDR1 and CDR2 are SNHLY and FYNNEI. V dropped 4 bases and J dropped 5; count of bases not matched to a gene: 10. This CDR3 comprises 15 residues. CDR3 sequence (DNA): TGTGCCAGCAGTGTACAAGCGGGGCGGTTTGAGACCCAGTACTTC. Protein product: CASSVQAGRFETQYF.

The table lists this clonotype with many counts. The J gene is TRBJ2-7, the V gene TRBV6-2 or TRBV6-3, with D hard to call. Germline loops: CDR1 MNHEY, CDR2 SVGEGT. V was clipped by 1 base and J by 3 bases, with 16 bases between them. The length of the CDR3 is 16 residues. The CDR3 sequence is CASSYYSPTQGYEQYF. The CDR3 nucleotides are TGTGCCAGCAGTTACTACTCCCCGACACAAGGCTACGAGCAGTACTTC.

This clonotype was seen once. The V and J genes are TRBV7-2 and TRBJ1-2; D remains unclear. Germline V gives CDR1 SGHTA, CDR2 FQGNSA. Trimming took 3 bases from V and 4 from J, leaving 15 bases between them. This CDR3 has 15 residues. The DNA of the CDR3 is TGTGCCAGCAGCTTGTCCCTTAAAAAGCCCTATGGCTACACCTTC. Protein sequence: CASSLSLKKPYGYTF.

Details on this clonotype: Because it lacks the conserved phenylalanine or tryptophan at the end, this CDR3 is likely a read error. This chain links TRBV6-5 with TRBJ2-2; D may be TRBD1 (5 bases). V dropped 2 bases and J dropped 6 bases, with 7 bases sitting between them. The CDR3 runs to 13 residues. Germline V gene data show CDR1 as MNHEY and CDR2 as SVGAGI. The CDR3 protein is CASSYVGAGELFL. The CDR3 DNA follows: TGTGCCAGCAGTTACGTAGGGGCCGGGGAGCTGTTTTTG.

The chain employs TRBV12-3 or TRBV12-4 and TRBJ2-2; D might be TRBD2 (7 bases). The CDR3 consists of 15 residues. Trimming removed 10 bases from V and 4 bases from J, with 19 bases in between. Here the CDR3 reads CATSSGGRVTGELFF. The CDR3 DNA follows: TGTGCCACCTCGTCGGGGGGCCGGGTCACCGGGGAGCTGTTTTTT.

V gene TRBV19 combines with J gene TRBJ2-5, with D tentatively TRBD2 (7 bases). Trimming pared 8 bases from V and 5 bases from J, leaving 18 bases between. This CDR3 has 14 amino acids. CDR1 LNHDA and CDR2 SQIVND come from the germline V gene (reference sequence). The CDR3 region has the DNA TGTGCCAGTTCCGTCGGGGGGCCCGGGGAGACCCAGTACTTC. Translating gives CASSVGGPGETQYF.

Many counts were recorded for this clonotype. The rearrangement links TRBV30 to TRBJ1-3; D is unresolved. Per germline, CDR1 GTSNPN and CDR2 SVGIG (reference sequence). CDR3 length: 12 amino acids. CDR3 sequence (DNA): TGTGCTGCCGACGGCTCTGGAAACACCATATATTTT. Its translation: CAADGSGNTIYF.